These 8 T cell receptor beta chains share one sample of origin, sequenced in a study of glioma-infiltrating T cells listed by TCRdb under 2016. The instrument was an Illumina MiSeq. The iRepertoire nested amplicon-rescue multiplex PCR (arm-PCR) platform was used to amplify TCR alpha and beta CDR3 regions from RNA. TCRdb reprocessing: public reads trimmed at Q25 with fastp, clones called with MiXCR, in-frame beta chains kept. Every distinct CDR3 protein forms one entry, paired with its most common genes and DNA. The sample has under 130,000 distinct CDR3 sequences on record, around 31% of them singletons. The biggest ten clones account for 44% of the sample. Sequenced input: glioma tissue, nonneoplastic brain tissue, or PBMCs (not recorded which). Source of these receptors: a human donor with low-grade glioma or glioblastoma, undergoing nonglioma brain surgery, or in good health (not recorded which).

This clonotype was picked up a small number of times. CDR3 coding DNA: TGTGCCTGGAGCGCGAGTCGGGGTACGCAGTATTTT. Its translation: CAWSASRGTQYF. The chain employs TRBV30 and TRBJ2-3, with TRBD2 as a possible D gene (5 bases). V lost 3 bases to trimming and J lost 8 bases, with 12 bases between them. CDR1 and CDR2 from the germline V gene are GTSNPN and SVGIG (reference sequence). The CDR3 runs to 12 residues.

This rearrangement joins TRBV7-2 to TRBJ2-7; a possible D gene is TRBD2 (6 bases). Germline V CDR1 and CDR2: SGHTA, FQGNSA. The CDR3 is made up of 12 amino acids. The ends were cut back, 6 bases at V and 4 bases at J, with 10 bases in the middle. The CDR3, as DNA: TGTGCCAGCAGGATGGCGGGGTACGAGCAGTACTTC. Residues: CASRMAGYEQYF.

The count of this clonotype is one. J is TRBJ1-1 and V is TRBV4-1, with D tentatively TRBD1 (6 bases). Germline CDR1 MGHRA, CDR2 YSYEKL. This CDR3 comprises 16 residues. V lost 5 bases and J 7 bases, leaving 23 bases between the germline ends. CDR3 in amino acids: CASSEAGRSKQGEAFF. DNA of the CDR3: TGCGCCAGCAGCGAAGCGGGGAGAAGCAAACAGGGTGAAGCTTTCTTT.

This clonotype has a count of ten or more. V usage is TRBV6-1 and J usage is TRBJ1-2; maybe TRBD1 (6 bases). V was clipped by 6 bases and J by 2 bases, with 16 bases between them. There are 15 residues in the CDR3. Germline loops: CDR1 MNHNS, CDR2 SASEGT. CDR3 nucleotide sequence: TGTGCCAGCAGAGATAGTTACAGGGTGAACTATGGCTACACCTTC. As protein: CASRDSYRVNYGYTF.

This clonotype was recorded a few times. The chain joins TRBV11-2 to TRBJ2-2, with D perhaps TRBD1 (5 bases). Germline-derived CDR1 and CDR2 are SGHAT and FQNNGV. With 3 bases removed from V and 4 bases from J, the gap between germline ends came to 12 bases. This CDR3 has 15 residues. CDR3 in DNA: TGTGCCAGCAGCTTGACAGTCATAGGCACCGGGGAGCTGTTTTTT. As protein: CASSLTVIGTGELFF.

The J gene is TRBJ2-5, the V gene TRBV7-2, with unresolved D. Germline-derived CDR1 and CDR2 are SGHTA and FQGNSA. The V end lost 5 bases, the J end lost 1 base, and 11 bases lay between the germline ends. This CDR3 has 14 amino acids. The CDR3 DNA reads as TGTGCCAGCAGCCGTAAGGCCACCCAAGAGACCCAGTACTTC. This codes for CASSRKATQETQYF.

The genes are TRBV11-2 and TRBJ1-1, with D perhaps matching TRBD1 (6 bases). This CDR3 is built from 13 residues. Trimming pared 7 bases from V and 6 bases from J, leaving 15 bases between. Germline V CDR1 and CDR2: SGHAT, FQNNGV. CDR3 in amino acids: CASTLGGEAEAFF. Written as DNA, the CDR3 is TGTGCCAGCACCCTCGGGGGCGAAGCTGAAGCTTTCTTT.

Notes on this clonotype: One base away lies a much larger clone, so this may be a sequencing read error. The rearrangement links TRBV7-2 to TRBJ2-5, with D perhaps matching TRBD2 (6 bases). Per the germline V gene, CDR1 is SGHTA and CDR2 is FQGNSA. CDR3 length equals 16 residues. Trimming stripped 4 bases from V and 4 bases from J, with 19 bases between. CDR3 nucleotides: TGTGCCAGCAGCTCCCCGGGACTTGCAAACTTAGAGACCCAGTACTTC. Protein: CASSSPGLANLETQYF.